Included here is one T cell receptor beta chain sequence, with context. This sample was included in a study of blood T cell repertoires in COVID-19. On the study more broadly: Samples representing acute and convalescent COVID-19 were sourced from the United States, Italy and Spain. Sources were T cells, B-cell-depleted T cells, or PBMCs; the material itself was cDNA or gDNA.

Original handling: How many nucleated cells were present was estimated from reference gene primer amplification. Only in-frame clones appear in the TCRdb table, and some are missing; sequencing was by immunoSEQ multiplex PCR. V and J calls and clone size are copied from that table; D and trimming were computed from the DNA. This sample has 25,000 to 40,000 clones, with less than 90% found just once. CDR1 is MDHEN and CDR2 is SYDVKM in the germline V gene. V lost 5 bases and J 6 bases, leaving 20 bases between the germline ends. This CDR3 comprises 15 residues. This TCR was recovered from a woman aged 55 to 70 with active COVID-19. The chain couples TRBV28 to TRBJ2-7; D is possibly TRBD2 (6 bases). What was sequenced was peripheral blood. This chain's CDR3 is CASSLDGGGSFEQYF. The CDR3, as DNA: TGTGCCAGCAGTCTGGACGGGGGAGGATCTTTCGAGCAGTACTTC.